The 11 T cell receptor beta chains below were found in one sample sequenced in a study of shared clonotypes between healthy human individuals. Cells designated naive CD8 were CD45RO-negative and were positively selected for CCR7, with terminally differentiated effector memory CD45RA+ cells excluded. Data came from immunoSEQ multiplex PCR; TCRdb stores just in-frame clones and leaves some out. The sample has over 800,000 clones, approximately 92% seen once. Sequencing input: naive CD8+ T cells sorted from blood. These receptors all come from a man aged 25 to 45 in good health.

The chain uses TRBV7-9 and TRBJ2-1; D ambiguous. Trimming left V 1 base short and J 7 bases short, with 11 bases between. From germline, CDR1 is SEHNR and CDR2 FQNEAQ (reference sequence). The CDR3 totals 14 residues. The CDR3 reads CASSLGSLSNEQFF. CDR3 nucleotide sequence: TGTGCCAGCAGCTTAGGGAGCCTCAGTAATGAGCAGTTCTTC.

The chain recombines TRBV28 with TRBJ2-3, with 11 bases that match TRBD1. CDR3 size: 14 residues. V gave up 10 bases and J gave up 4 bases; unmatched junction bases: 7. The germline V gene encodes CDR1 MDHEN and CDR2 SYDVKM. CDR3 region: CANSDRGLSDTQYF. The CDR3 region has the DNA TGTGCCAATTCGGACAGGGGGCTCTCAGATACGCAGTATTTT.

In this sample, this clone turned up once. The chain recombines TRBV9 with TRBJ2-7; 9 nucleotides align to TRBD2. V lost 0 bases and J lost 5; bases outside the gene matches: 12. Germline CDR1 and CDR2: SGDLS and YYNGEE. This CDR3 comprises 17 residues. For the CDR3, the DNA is TGTGCCAGCAGCGTAGGATCTTGGCGGGAGGGCCAAGACGAGCAGTACTTC. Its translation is CASSVGSWREGQDEQYF. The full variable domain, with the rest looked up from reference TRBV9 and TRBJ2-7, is DSGVTQTPKHLITATGQRVTLRCSPRSGDLSVYWYQQSLDQGLQFLIQYYNGEERAKGNILERFSAQQFPDLHSELNLSSLELGDSALYFCASSVGSWREGQDEQYFGPGTRLTVT.

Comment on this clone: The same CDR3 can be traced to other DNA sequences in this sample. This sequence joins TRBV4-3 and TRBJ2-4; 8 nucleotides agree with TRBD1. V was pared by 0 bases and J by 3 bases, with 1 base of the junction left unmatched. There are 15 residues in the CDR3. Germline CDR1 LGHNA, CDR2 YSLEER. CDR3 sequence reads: CASSQDGQGKNIQYF. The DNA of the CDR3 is TGCGCCAGCAGCCAAGATGGACAGGGCAAAAACATTCAGTACTTC.

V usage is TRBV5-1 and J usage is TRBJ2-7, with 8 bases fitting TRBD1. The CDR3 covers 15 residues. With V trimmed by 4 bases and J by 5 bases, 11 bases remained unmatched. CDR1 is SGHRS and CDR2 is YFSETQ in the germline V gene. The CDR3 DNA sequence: TGCGCCAGCAGCGAGCGAACGACAGGGGAACACGAGCAGTACTTC. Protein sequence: CASSERTTGEHEQYF. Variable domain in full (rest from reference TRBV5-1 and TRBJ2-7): KAGVTQTPRYLIKTRGQQVTLSCSPISGHRSVSWYQQTPGQGLQFLFEYFSETQRNKGNFPGRFSGRQFSNSRSEMNVSTLELGDSALYLCASSERTTGEHEQYFGPGTRLTVT.

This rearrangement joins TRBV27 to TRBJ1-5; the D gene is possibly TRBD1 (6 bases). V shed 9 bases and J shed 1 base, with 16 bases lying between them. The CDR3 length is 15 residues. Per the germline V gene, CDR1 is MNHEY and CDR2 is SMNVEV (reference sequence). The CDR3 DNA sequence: TGTGCCAGTTCTGTGGGGGCTTTGAGCAATCAGCCCCAGCATTTT. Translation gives CASSVGALSNQPQHF.

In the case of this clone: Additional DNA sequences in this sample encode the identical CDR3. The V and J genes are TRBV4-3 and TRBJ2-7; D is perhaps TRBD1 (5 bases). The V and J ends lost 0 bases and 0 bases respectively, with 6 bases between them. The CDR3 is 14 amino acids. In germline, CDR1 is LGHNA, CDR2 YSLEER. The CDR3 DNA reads TGCGCCAGCAGCCAAGATACAGGCTCCTACGAGCAGTACTTC. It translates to CASSQDTGSYEQYF.

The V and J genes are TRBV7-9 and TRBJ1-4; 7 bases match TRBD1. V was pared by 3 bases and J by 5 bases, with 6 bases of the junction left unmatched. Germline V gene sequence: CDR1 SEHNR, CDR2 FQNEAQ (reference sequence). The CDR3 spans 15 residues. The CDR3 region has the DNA TGTGCCAGCAGCTTTACAGGGGCTACCAATGAAAAACTGTTTTTT. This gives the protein CASSFTGATNEKLFF. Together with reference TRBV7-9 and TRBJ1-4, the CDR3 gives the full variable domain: DTGVSQNPRHKITKRGQNVTFRCDPISEHNRLYWYRQTLGQGPEFLTYFQNEAQLEKSRLLSDRFSAERPKGSFSTLEIQRTEQGDSAMYLCASSFTGATNEKLFFGSGTQLSVL.

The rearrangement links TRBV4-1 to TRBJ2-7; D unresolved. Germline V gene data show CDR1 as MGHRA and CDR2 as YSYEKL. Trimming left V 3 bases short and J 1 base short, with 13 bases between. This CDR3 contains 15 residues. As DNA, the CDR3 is TGCGCCAGCAGCCAGGTCCACCCCAATTCCTACGAGCAGTACTTC. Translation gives CASSQVHPNSYEQYF.

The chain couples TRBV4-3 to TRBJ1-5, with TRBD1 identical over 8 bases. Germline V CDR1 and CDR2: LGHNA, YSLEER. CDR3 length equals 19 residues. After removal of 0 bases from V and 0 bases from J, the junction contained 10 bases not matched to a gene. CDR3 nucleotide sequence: TGCGCCAGCAGCCAAGATCTAAGCGGGACAGGTTATAGCAATCAGCCCCAGCATTTT. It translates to CASSQDLSGTGYSNQPQHF.

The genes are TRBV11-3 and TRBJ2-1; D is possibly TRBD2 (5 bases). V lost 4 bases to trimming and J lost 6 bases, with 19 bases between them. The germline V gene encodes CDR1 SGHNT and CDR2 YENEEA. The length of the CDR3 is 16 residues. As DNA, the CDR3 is TGTGCCAGCAGCTCCTCCCGAGGGAGTACTATCAATGAGCAGTTCTTC. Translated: CASSSSRGSTINEQFF.